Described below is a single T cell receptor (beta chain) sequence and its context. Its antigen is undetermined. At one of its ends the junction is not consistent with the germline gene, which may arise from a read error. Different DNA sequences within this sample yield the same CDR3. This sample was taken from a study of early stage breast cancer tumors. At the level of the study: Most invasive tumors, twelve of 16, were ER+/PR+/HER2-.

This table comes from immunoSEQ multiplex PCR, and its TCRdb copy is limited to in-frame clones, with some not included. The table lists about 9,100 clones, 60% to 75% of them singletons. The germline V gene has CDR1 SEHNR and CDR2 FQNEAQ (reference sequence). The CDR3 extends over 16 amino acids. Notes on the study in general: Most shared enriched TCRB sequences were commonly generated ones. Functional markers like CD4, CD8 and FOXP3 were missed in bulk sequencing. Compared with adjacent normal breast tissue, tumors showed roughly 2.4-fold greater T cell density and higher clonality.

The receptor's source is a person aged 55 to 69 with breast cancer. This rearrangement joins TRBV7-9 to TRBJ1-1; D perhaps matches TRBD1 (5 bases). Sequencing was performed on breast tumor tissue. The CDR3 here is CASSPGGTDSNTEAFF. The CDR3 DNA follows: TGTGCCAGCAGCCCCGGGGGGACGGACTCTAACACCGAAGCTTTCTTT.